Each of the 32 T cell receptor beta chains below was sequenced from the same sample in a study of identical twins. TCRdb reanalysed the 5' RACE reads using MiXCR and keeps one entry per CDR3 protein. The sample yields around 250,000 distinct CDR3 sequences, 7% seen once. These data also featured in a second study, about yellow fever vaccine responses in identical twins.

Material: memory (CD45RO+) T cells sorted from blood. These receptors originate from a woman in her late teens or twenties in good health.

This clonotype was recorded many times. The V and J genes are TRBV7-8 and TRBJ1-5; no clear D gene. Germline V gives CDR1 SGHVS, CDR2 FQNEAQ. With 5 bases removed from V and 5 bases from J, the gap between germline ends came to 10 bases. CDR3 size: 13 residues. The CDR3 reads CASSPNLDQPQHF. As DNA, the CDR3 is TGTGCCAGCAGCCCTAACCTAGATCAGCCCCAGCATTTT.

This clonotype was counted ten times or more. The chain links TRBV19 to TRBJ1-1, with 8 bases identical to TRBD1. The CDR3 has 14 residues. With 10 bases clipped from V and 1 base from J, the junction kept 8 bases outside the gene matches. Germline assignment: CDR1 LNHDA and CDR2 SQIVND (reference sequence). The CDR3 sequence is CATQDRGRNTEAFF. In DNA, the CDR3 is TGTGCCACCCAAGACAGGGGAAGGAACACTGAAGCTTTCTTT.

Many counts were recorded for this clonotype. The rearrangement joins TRBV7-9 to TRBJ1-1, with 10 bases lining up with TRBD1. J gave up 4 bases and V 5 bases, and 7 bases lay outside the gene matches. The CDR3 runs to 15 residues. Per germline, CDR1 SEHNR and CDR2 FQNEAQ (reference sequence). This CDR3 is CASSPGDRGSTEAFF. The CDR3 DNA reads as TGTGCCAGCAGCCCGGGGGACAGGGGTTCCACTGAAGCTTTCTTT.

The chain links TRBV10-2 to TRBJ1-5; D not resolved. Trimming removed 6 bases from V and 6 bases from J, with 12 bases in between. Germline V gene data show CDR1 as WSHSY and CDR2 as SAAADI. The CDR3 runs to 13 residues. The CDR3 reads CASSETLRQPQHF. The CDR3 DNA reads as TGCGCCAGCAGCGAGACCTTGCGTCAGCCCCAGCATTTT.

The chain recombines TRBV6-1 with TRBJ2-3; 10 bases line up with TRBD2. Trimming cost V 6 bases and J 5 bases; bases outside gene matches: 5. This CDR3 is 14 amino acids long. Germline V gene data show CDR1 as MNHNS and CDR2 as SASEGT. The CDR3 sequence is CASREREGRDTQYF. The CDR3 nucleotides read TGTGCCAGCAGGGAGCGGGAGGGCCGAGATACGCAGTATTTT.

The rearrangement uses TRBV7-9 and TRBJ2-5; possibly TRBD2 for D (5 bases). The germline CDR1 and CDR2 sequences are SEHNR and FQNEAQ (reference sequence). Trimming removed 7 bases from V and 4 bases from J, with 13 bases in between. The CDR3 has 13 amino acids. CDR3 sequence: CASNRGVVETQYF. The CDR3 DNA sequence: TGTGCCAGCAACCGGGGTGTGGTAGAGACCCAGTACTTC. Based on the CDR3 plus reference TRBV7-9 and TRBJ2-5, the full variable domain is DTGVSQNPRHKITKRGQNVTFRCDPISEHNRLYWYRQTLGQGPEFLTYFQNEAQLEKSRLLSDRFSAERPKGSFSTLEIQRTEQGDSAMYLCASNRGVVETQYFGPGTRLLVL.

The rearrangement joins TRBV7-2 to TRBJ2-2; D is unresolved. The V end was cut by 5 bases, the J end by 0 bases, with 13 bases between. The germline CDR1 and CDR2 sequences are SGHTA and FQGNSA. The length of the CDR3 is 16 residues. The CDR3 DNA reads as TGTGCCAGCAGCATACCATGGGTCCCGAACACCGGGGAGCTGTTTTTT. Its translation: CASSIPWVPNTGELFF.

The chain combines TRBV7-9 with TRBJ1-5; D uncertain. Per germline, CDR1 SEHNR and CDR2 FQNEAQ (reference sequence). The CDR3 extends over 13 amino acids. Deletions cut 5 bases from V and 4 bases from J, with 9 bases between. In nucleotides, the CDR3 is TGTGCCAGCAGCCCCATGGGGAATCAGCCCCAGCATTTT. Residues: CASSPMGNQPQHF.

This clonotype was found many times. The J gene is TRBJ2-3, the V gene TRBV7-9; the D is unclear. CDR1 and CDR2 (germline): SEHNR, FQNEAQ (reference sequence). The CDR3 runs 14 residues. The germline V and J ends were trimmed by 2 bases and 3 bases, with 9 bases remaining between them. The CDR3, as DNA: TGTGCCAGCAGCTTAACAGAGGAAACAGATACGCAGTATTTT. Translated, it gives CASSLTEETDTQYF. Variable domain in full (rest from reference TRBV7-9 and TRBJ2-3): DTGVSQNPRHKITKRGQNVTFRCDPISEHNRLYWYRQTLGQGPEFLTYFQNEAQLEKSRLLSDRFSAERPKGSFSTLEIQRTEQGDSAMYLCASSLTEETDTQYFGPGTRLTVL.

This clonotype appeared many times. This chain joins TRBV28 and TRBJ2-2; 8 nucleotides match TRBD2. The V and J ends lost 5 bases and 5 bases, in that order; junction bases with no gene match: 10. The CDR3 is made up of 16 amino acids. Germline loops: CDR1 MDHEN, CDR2 SYDVKM. CDR3 region: CASSQGLAGRTGELFF. As DNA, the CDR3 is TGTGCCAGCAGTCAGGGGTTAGCGGGACGGACCGGGGAGCTGTTTTTT.

The sample holds many counts of this clonotype. The V and J genes are TRBV29-1 and TRBJ1-1; no reliable D call. Germline V CDR1 and CDR2: SQVTM, ANQGSEA. This CDR3 contains 11 residues. Trimming pared 0 bases from V and 6 bases from J, leaving 5 bases between. CDR3 DNA: TGCAGCGTTGAAGAGGTCCCTGAAGCTTTCTTT. Amino acids: CSVEEVPEAFF.

This clonotype appeared many times. The rearrangement links TRBV12-3 or TRBV12-4 to TRBJ2-2; 10 bases fit TRBD1. CDR3 length: 16 residues. The junction had 4 bases not matched to a gene; V was cut back by 4 bases and J by 2 bases. The CDR3 coding sequence is TGTGCCAGCAGTTCAAGGACAGGGGGAAACACCGGGGAGCTGTTTTTT. This codes for CASSSRTGGNTGELFF.

This clonotype was detected many times. The chain uses TRBV19 and TRBJ1-5; a weak D match, TRBD1 (5 bases). V was shortened by 3 bases and J by 3 bases, with 15 bases between the two germline ends. The germline V gene has CDR1 LNHDA and CDR2 SQIVND (reference sequence). This CDR3 spans 16 amino acids. The CDR3 reads CASSIPGGGINQPQHF. The CDR3, as DNA: TGTGCCAGTAGTATCCCAGGTGGGGGTATCAATCAGCCCCAGCATTTT.

At least ten counts were recorded for this clonotype. The chain is built from TRBV28 and TRBJ2-7, with TRBD1 matching 9 bases. J was trimmed by 2 bases and V by 6 bases; bases with no gene match: 2. This CDR3 has 13 amino acids. Germline loops: CDR1 MDHEN, CDR2 SYDVKM. This CDR3 is CASRQGAAYEQYF. DNA of the CDR3: TGTGCCAGCAGACAGGGGGCTGCCTACGAGCAGTACTTC.

This clonotype has at least ten counts. The V gene is TRBV11-2, the J gene TRBJ2-4; D might be TRBD2 (5 bases). Trimming removed 2 bases from V and 8 bases from J, with 10 bases in between. Germline-derived CDR1 and CDR2 are SGHAT and FQNNGV. This CDR3 comprises 13 residues. The CDR3 reads CASSLSDGDIQYF. The CDR3 DNA is TGTGCCAGCAGCTTATCTGACGGGGACATTCAGTACTTC.

This clonotype was counted many times. The rearrangement links TRBV2 to TRBJ2-1; 7 nucleotides agree with TRBD2. The CDR3 is 14 amino acids. The ends lost 6 bases at V and 4 bases at J; junction bases unmatched: 6. The germline V gene encodes CDR1 SNHLY and CDR2 FYNNEI. The CDR3 region has the DNA TGTGCCAGCAGGGAGCGGGGAACTTACAATGAGCAGTTCTTC. Its protein product is CASRERGTYNEQFF. The full variable domain, completed using reference TRBV2 and TRBJ2-1, is EPEVTQTPSHQVTQMGQEVILRCVPISNHLYFYWYRQILGQKVEFLVSFYNNEISEKSEIFDDQFSVERPDGSNFTLKIRSTKLEDSAMYFCASRERGTYNEQFFGPGTRLTVL.

This clonotype was seen a handful of times. The chain has TRBV7-3 and TRBJ2-2, with TRBD1 matching over 12 bases. Per germline, CDR1 SGHTA and CDR2 FQGTGA. Losses at the gene ends were 5 bases for V and 7 bases for J; bases not matched to a gene: 8. The CDR3 sequence is 16 residues long. CDR3 loop: CASSRAGTGGIGELFF. CDR3 nucleotide sequence: TGTGCCAGCAGCCGCGCCGGGACAGGGGGCATCGGGGAGCTGTTTTTT.

In its sample, this clonotype was seen many times. CDR3 coding DNA: TGTGCCAGCAGAACTACAGGGGGCCTTGAAAAACTGTTTTTT. It encodes CASRTTGGLEKLFF. V is TRBV12-3 or TRBV12-4 and J is TRBJ1-4; 9 bases align to TRBD1. The trim removed 6 bases at V and 7 bases at J, leaving 6 bases unmatched. The CDR3 is 14 residues long.

V gene TRBV24-1 combines with J gene TRBJ2-1; 10 nucleotides agree with TRBD2. This CDR3 is built from 16 residues. The J segment lost 2 bases and the V segment lost 3 bases, leaving 3 bases of the junction unmatched. Germline CDR1 KGHDR, CDR2 SFDVKD. As DNA, the CDR3 is TGTGCCACCAGTGATCCTACTAGCGGGGCCTACAATGAGCAGTTCTTC. Translation gives CATSDPTSGAYNEQFF.

This clonotype has a handful of counts. The chain employs TRBV20-1 and TRBJ2-7, with a weak D call TRBD1 (6 bases). This CDR3 spans 15 amino acids. Germline assignment: CDR1 DFQATT and CDR2 SNEGSKA (reference sequence). V was trimmed by 0 bases and J by 3 bases, leaving 15 bases between them. CDR3 nucleotides: TGCAGTGCTAGAGATCTGGGCAGGGGATACTACGAGCAGTACTTC. Protein: CSARDLGRGYYEQYF.

The sample holds many counts of this clonotype. The CDR3 spells CASSLGDNNQPQHF. In nucleotides, the CDR3 is TGTGCCAGCAGTTTAGGGGACAATAATCAGCCCCAGCATTTT. The rearrangement joins TRBV12-3 or TRBV12-4 to TRBJ1-5, with TRBD1 as a possible D gene (6 bases). The CDR3 is made up of 14 amino acids. V lost 1 base and J 4 bases, leaving 8 bases between the germline ends.

This clonotype occurred a few times. The V and J genes are TRBV6-2 or TRBV6-3 and TRBJ2-2; unclear D gene. The CDR3 is made up of 13 amino acids. Germline V gives CDR1 MNHEY, CDR2 SVGEGT. V was clipped by 0 bases and J by 5 bases, with 4 bases between them. The CDR3 loop reads CASSYSRTGELFF. CDR3 nucleotides: TGTGCCAGCAGTTACTCCCGGACCGGGGAGCTGTTTTTT.

The rearrangement joins TRBV2 to TRBJ1-1; D is unresolved. CDR3 size: 15 residues. CDR1 is SNHLY and CDR2 is FYNNEI in the germline V gene. V lost 5 bases and J 2 bases, leaving 15 bases between the germline ends. CDR3 sequence: CASSRNGPDNTEAFF. DNA of the CDR3: TGTGCCAGCAGTAGAAACGGACCAGATAACACTGAAGCTTTCTTT.

The chain employs TRBV6-1 and TRBJ1-6, with D possibly TRBD1 on 5 matching bases. From germline, CDR1 is MNHNS and CDR2 SASEGT. V lost 6 bases and J lost 5, with 14 bases in between. This CDR3 is built from 15 residues. The CDR3 region is CASRKGLWDNSPLHF. The CDR3 nucleotides are TGTGCCAGCAGAAAGGGACTTTGGGATAATTCACCCCTCCACTTT.

This clonotype was recorded many times. The rearrangement uses TRBV6-4 and TRBJ2-1; D is ambiguous. The germline V gene has CDR1 MRHNA and CDR2 SNTAGT. This CDR3 spans 13 amino acids. Trimming left V 6 bases short and J 4 bases short, with 10 bases between. The CDR3 bases are TGTGCCAGCAGCCCTTCAGAGTACAATGAGCAGTTCTTC. This codes for CASSPSEYNEQFF.

This chain links TRBV4-1 with TRBJ2-7; 12 bases fit TRBD2. There are 16 residues in the CDR3. V lost 6 bases to trimming and J lost 0 bases; unmatched junction nucleotides: 6. Germline assignment: CDR1 MGHRA and CDR2 YSYEKL. CDR3 residues: CASRPTSGRSSYEQYF. CDR3 bases: TGCGCCAGCAGACCAACTAGCGGGAGGAGCTCCTACGAGCAGTACTTC.

This clonotype occurred many times. The gene calls are TRBV5-1 and TRBJ2-1, with 8 bases lining up with TRBD2. Trimming at V came to 2 bases and at J to 8 bases, leaving 9 bases not matched to a gene. In germline, CDR1 is SGHRS, CDR2 YFSETQ. There are 15 residues in the CDR3. The CDR3 region has the DNA TGCGCCAGCAGCTTCACCAGCGGGAGTCAGTATGAGCAGTTCTTC. It specifies CASSFTSGSQYEQFF. Supplemented by reference TRBV5-1 and TRBJ2-1, the full variable domain reads KAGVTQTPRYLIKTRGQQVTLSCSPISGHRSVSWYQQTPGQGLQFLFEYFSETQRNKGNFPGRFSGRQFSNSRSEMNVSTLELGDSALYLCASSFTSGSQYEQFFGPGTRLTVL.

This clonotype was counted at least ten times. V and J are TRBV6-4 and TRBJ2-1; 14 bases match TRBD2. Germline assignment: CDR1 MRHNA and CDR2 SNTAGT. CDR3 length: 15 residues. The ends lost 5 bases at V and 5 bases at J; junction bases unmatched: 2. CDR3 DNA: TGTGCCAGCAGTCCGGGACTAGCGGGAGACAATGAGCAGTTCTTC. Translated, it gives CASSPGLAGDNEQFF.

This clonotype was observed a few times. The V gene is TRBV2, the J gene TRBJ1-5, with 7 bases identical to TRBD1. The CDR3 consists of 15 residues. The germline gives CDR1 SNHLY, CDR2 FYNNEI. With 5 bases clipped from V and 3 bases from J, the junction kept 7 bases outside the gene matches. CDR3 coding DNA: TGTGCCAGCAGTAAGACAGGGTCCTACAATCAGCCCCAGCATTTT. Protein product: CASSKTGSYNQPQHF.

V and J are TRBV27 and TRBJ1-6, with TRBD1 as a possible D gene (5 bases). The CDR3 contains 16 residues. Germline V lookup: CDR1 MNHEY, CDR2 SMNVEV (reference sequence). V shed 10 bases and J shed 9 bases, with 25 bases lying between them. As DNA, the CDR3 is TGTGCCACCGCCTTGGGGGGAATAAGGGCTCGTTCACCCCTCCACTTT. As protein: CATALGGIRARSPLHF.

This clonotype was detected ten times or more. The chain carries TRBV5-1 and TRBJ2-3, with unresolved D. Germline values: CDR1 SGHRS, CDR2 YFSETQ. The CDR3 is 13 residues long. V lost 6 bases and J 1 base, leaving 9 bases between the germline ends. CDR3 coding DNA: TGCGCCAGCAACGGACCTCGCACAGATACGCAGTATTTT. This sequence encodes CASNGPRTDTQYF.

This clonotype was observed a handful of times. The chain employs TRBV29-1 and TRBJ2-7; 8 bases fit TRBD1. The CDR3 is 14 residues long. Germline V gene sequence: CDR1 SQVTM, CDR2 ANQGSEA. J lost 2 bases, V lost 7 bases, and 10 bases had no gene match. This CDR3 reads CSALDRAVTYEQYF. CDR3 in DNA: TGCAGCGCTTTGGACAGGGCGGTCACCTACGAGCAGTACTTC.